This T cell receptor beta chain was sequenced during a study of blood T cells in healthy people across ages. The second PCR ran roughly 7 to 12 cycles with a sample-barcoded 5' primer and J-beta primers. TCRdb ran MiXCR on the 5' RACE reads and lists one entry per CDR3 protein. The sample carries roughly 700,000 distinct CDR3 sequences, roughly 50% recorded once. This clonotype originated in a woman aged 55-75 years in good health. What was sequenced was blood.

The CDR3 loop is CSVKTQFNEKLFF. The CDR3 DNA sequence: TGCAGCGTTAAGACCCAGTTTAATGAAAAACTGTTTTTT. This sequence joins TRBV29-1 and TRBJ1-4, with D unresolved. There are 13 residues in the CDR3. Per the germline V gene, CDR1 is SQVTM and CDR2 is ANQGSEA. Trimming took 5 bases from V and 4 from J, leaving 11 bases between them.